This T cell receptor beta chain appears in the sequencing data of a study of beta chain features in type 1 diabetes. Notes on the study in general: Among patients, naive, central memory and Treg TCRB repertoires appeared more similar than among healthy donors. TCRB CDR3s from Type 1 diabetes patients were moderately but significantly shorter in all four CD4+ subsets.

The germline gives CDR1 LNHNV, CDR2 YYDKDF (reference sequence). The V end lost 6 bases, the J end lost 5 bases, and 13 bases lay between the germline ends. CDR3 length: 13 residues. The authors reverse transcribed all of the isolated RNA, so sequencing captured expressed TCRB transcripts. Data came from immunoSEQ multiplex PCR; TCRdb stores just in-frame clones and leaves some out. The table shows about 710,000 clones, with over 12% occurring only once. This clone came up a few times. Its antigen is not identified. The sequencing sample was made of naive CD4+ T cells from blood. The chain employs TRBV15 and TRBJ1-1; D uncertain. The sequence was obtained from a man between 18 and 29 years old with type 1 diabetes. For the CDR3, the DNA is TGTGCCACCAGTCAAGGCTTGGGGACTGAAGCTTTCTTT. Translation gives CATSQGLGTEAFF.